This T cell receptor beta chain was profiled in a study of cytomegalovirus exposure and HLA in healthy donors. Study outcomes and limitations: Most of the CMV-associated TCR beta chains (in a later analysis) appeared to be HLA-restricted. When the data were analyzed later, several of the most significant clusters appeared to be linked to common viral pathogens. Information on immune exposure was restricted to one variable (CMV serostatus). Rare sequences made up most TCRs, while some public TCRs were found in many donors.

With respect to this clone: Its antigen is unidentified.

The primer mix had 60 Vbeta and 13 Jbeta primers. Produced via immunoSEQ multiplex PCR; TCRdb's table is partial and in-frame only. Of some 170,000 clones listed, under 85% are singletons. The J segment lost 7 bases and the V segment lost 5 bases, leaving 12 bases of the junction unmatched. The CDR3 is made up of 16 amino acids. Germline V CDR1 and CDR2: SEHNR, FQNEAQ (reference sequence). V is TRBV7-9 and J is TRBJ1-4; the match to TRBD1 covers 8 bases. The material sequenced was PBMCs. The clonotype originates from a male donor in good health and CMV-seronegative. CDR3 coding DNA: TGTGCCAGCAGCGCCCAAGGGGGCAGGGGGCGTGAAAAACTGTTTTTT. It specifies CASSAQGGRGREKLFF.